This entry is about one T cell receptor (beta chain). Antigen specificity is unknown. The sample is drawn from a study of early T cells in non-severe SARS-CoV-2 infection. Overall study: Chains from this unsorted whole-blood bulk RNA could not be paired. Study-wide findings and caveats: Comparison of clonotypes with VDJdb favored anti-spike CD8 responses while missing private and CD4 specificities.

With 3 bases clipped from V and 7 bases from J, the junction kept 7 bases outside the gene matches. The CDR3 runs to 14 residues. Unique molecular identifiers tagged individual cDNA molecules. TCRdb ran MiXCR on the 5' RACE reads and lists one entry per CDR3 protein. Among about 77,000 distinct CDR3 sequences listed, 16% were seen once. Sequencing was done on a sample of whole blood. This clonotype was sampled from an adult who was a healthcare worker with PCR-confirmed SARS-CoV-2 infection or an uninfected control (not recorded which). V and J are TRBV12-3 or TRBV12-4 and TRBJ2-7, with 9 bases aligning to TRBD2. CDR3 sequence (DNA): TGTGCCAGCAGTTTCGGGACTAGCAGTTATGAGCAGTACTTC. Protein: CASSFGTSSYEQYF.